The rows below give T cell receptor beta chains drawn from one sample of a study of T cell responses to AZD1222 COVID-19 vaccine. Assay: immunoSEQ multiplex PCR; the TCRdb copy retains only in-frame clones and omits some. This sample has fewer than 85,000 clones; about 80% occur once, and the top ten carry about 1.3%. Material: peripheral blood, obtained 28 days after the second AZD1222 dose. The receptors derive from an adult who received the AZD1222 COVID-19 vaccine. CDR3s leave out the opening cysteine and the closing phenylalanine or tryptophan. Fields, in order: V gene, J gene, clone size, CDR3 protein. Not all rows give a size; the values are once, few, many and, for expanded clones, a class.

TRBV10-2	TRBJ2-3	-	ASTYGQLAFFSTDTQY
TRBV7-9	TRBJ2-7	once	ASSLKREYSYEQY
TRBV30	TRBJ1-2	-	AWSTVDRAGYGYT
TRBV5-1	TRBJ2-5	-	ASSLPQQETQY
TRBV4-2	TRBJ2-7	-	ASSAGLAGDTYEQY
TRBV19	TRBJ1-1	-	ASTQSGTGGLNTEAF
TRBV12-5	TRBJ1-1	-	ASGLDGVNEAF
TRBV11-2	TRBJ2-7	-	ASSATSGIYEQY
TRBV27	TRBJ2-1	-	ASQMTGVKNNEQF
TRBV5-4	TRBJ2-7	-	ASSLAGAGVY
TRBV11-2	TRBJ1-2	-	ASSSRDRLYGYT
TRBV5-5	TRBJ2-1	-	ASSLGGSYNEQF
TRBV28	TRBJ1-5	-	ASRNRGSNQPQH
TRBV27	TRBJ1-5	-	ASSLGGGFNSQPQH
TRBV6-2/TRBV6-3	TRBJ1-1	-	ASSYQAQGANTEAF
TRBV5-4	TRBJ1-1	-	ASSQARNSGTEAF
TRBV7-2	TRBJ1-1	-	ASSFLTGGNTEAF
TRBV2	TRBJ1-1	once	ASSVRGNTEAF
TRBV4-1	TRBJ2-2	-	ASSQGTANTGELF
TRBV7-2	TRBJ1-1	-	ASSLVGLRAIAEAF
TRBV25-1	TRBJ1-2	-	ASSTGGGYGYT
TRBV7-2	TRBJ2-7	-	ASSSQGGSYEQY
TRBV6-5	TRBJ1-2	-	ASSKGSNYGYT
TRBV11-2	TRBJ2-2	-	ASSLVAGGGTGELF
TRBV19	TRBJ1-1	-	ASSPWERRAF
TRBV28	TRBJ1-3	-	ASNPWGLSGNTIY
TRBV4-1	TRBJ1-2	-	ASSQDLFSYGPPYGYT